These 8 T cell receptor beta chains were all obtained from the same sample, sequenced in a study of blood T cell repertoires in COVID-19. Assay used: immunoSEQ multiplex PCR; TCRdb lists only in-frame clones, some missing. The data show 65,000 to 90,000 clones, with almost 85% seen just once and over 9.5% held by the top ten. Sequenced input: peripheral blood. The receptor source for this set is a man aged 60 to 75 with acute or convalescent COVID-19.

In this sample, this clone turned up once. The chain links TRBV6-6 to TRBJ1-5; 9 bases are shared with TRBD1. The V gene end was trimmed by 6 bases and the J gene end by 4 bases; junction bases not matched to a gene: 7. Germline-derived CDR1 and CDR2 are MNHNY and SVGAGI (reference sequence). This CDR3 region has 15 residues. Here the CDR3 reads CASRTGTGPNQPQHF. The CDR3 DNA is TGTGCCAGCAGGACCGGGACAGGGCCGAATCAGCCCCAGCATTTT.

J is TRBJ2-7 and V is TRBV7-8; the D is unclear. CDR1 and CDR2 (germline): SGHVS, FQNEAQ. Trimming removed 2 bases at V and 4 bases at J, with 6 bases between. CDR3 length: 12 residues. The CDR3 coding sequence is TGTGCCAGCAGCTTAAGTAGTTACGAGCAGTACTTC. Its translation: CASSLSSYEQYF.

This clone was observed a handful of times. J is TRBJ2-3 and V is TRBV9; the match to TRBD1 covers 10 bases. V lost 3 bases and J lost 4; bases outside the gene matches: 5. The CDR3 extends over 15 amino acids. Germline V gives CDR1 SGDLS, CDR2 YYNGEE. CDR3 loop: CASSAGQGRADTQYF. CDR3 DNA sequence: TGTGCCAGCAGCGCGGGACAGGGGAGGGCAGATACGCAGTATTTT.

The rearrangement joins TRBV12-3 or TRBV12-4 to TRBJ2-5, with TRBD1 identical over 7 bases. The V and J ends lost 7 bases and 2 bases, in that order; junction bases with no gene match: 4. This CDR3 is 13 amino acids long. CDR3 residues: CASKRDSQETQYF. Here the CDR3 DNA reads TGTGCCAGCAAACGGGACAGTCAAGAGACCCAGTACTTC.

In its sample, this clone was seen a few times. V gene TRBV7-2 combines with J gene TRBJ1-6, with D possibly TRBD1 on 5 matching bases. Germline values: CDR1 SGHTA, CDR2 FQGNSA. V lost 8 bases and J 0 bases, leaving 20 bases between the germline ends. The CDR3 extends over 18 amino acids. The CDR3 sequence: CASSLGLGRSSYNSPLHF. The CDR3 DNA reads as TGTGCCAGCTCCTTAGGTCTGGGGCGTAGCTCCTATAATTCACCCCTCCACTTT.

The chain's CDR3 is CSVESRNEQFF. DNA of the CDR3: TGCAGCGTTGAATCTCGCAATGAGCAGTTCTTC. The chain employs TRBV29-1 and TRBJ2-1; D unresolved. Looked up from germline, CDR1 is SQVTM and CDR2 is ANQGSEA. Trimming left V 2 bases short and J 6 bases short, with 5 bases between. This CDR3 has 11 residues.

V is TRBV5-4 and J is TRBJ2-3; 16 bases map to TRBD2. V dropped 4 bases and J dropped 2; count of bases not matched to a gene: 10. Germline CDR1 reads SGHNT; CDR2 reads YYREEE (reference sequence). This CDR3 has 19 amino acids. The CDR3 DNA reads as TGTGCCAGCAGCCCGCCGGGACTAGCGGGAGGGCCGCTCACAGATACGCAGTATTTT. It is translated as CASSPPGLAGGPLTDTQYF. Full variable domain (remainder filled in from reference TRBV5-4 and TRBJ2-3): ETGVTQSPTHLIKTRGQQVTLRCSSQSGHNTVSWYQQALGQGPQFIFQYYREEENGRGNFPPRFSGLQFPNYSSELNVNALELDDSALYLCASSPPGLAGGPLTDTQYFGPGTRLTVL.

CDR3 sequence (DNA): TGTGCCAGCAGTTACGAGGTAGCGAGGGGGGGTTGCCAAGAGACCCAGTACTTC. It translates to CASSYEVARGGCQETQYF. The rearrangement joins TRBV6-7 to TRBJ2-5; D perhaps matches TRBD2 (7 bases). TRBV6-7 is filed as an ORF, its function uncertain. CDR3 length: 18 amino acids. V dropped 2 bases and J dropped 1 base, with 20 bases sitting between them.